This section outlines one TCR beta chain sequence together with its context. Researchers ran the PCR with 60 Vbeta and 13 Jbeta primers. Some clones are missing from TCRdb's copy, which holds only in-frame ones; the method was immunoSEQ multiplex PCR. There are roughly 200,000 clones in the sample; about 70% occur only once, and 1.8% lies in the top ten. This entry comes from a study of cytomegalovirus exposure and HLA in healthy donors. The receptor was isolated from a woman aged 25 to 39 in good health and CMV-seronegative. Material for sequencing was PBMCs.

CDR3 loop: CASKIPIGGQETQYF. In DNA form, the CDR3 reads TGTGCCAGCAAGATACCTATTGGCGGGCAAGAGACCCAGTACTTC. The rearrangement uses TRBV6-5 and TRBJ2-5; weak D call: TRBD2 (5 bases). The V end lost 7 bases, the J end lost 2 bases, and 17 bases lay between the germline ends. Germline-derived CDR1 and CDR2 are MNHEY and SVGAGI. The CDR3 extends over 15 amino acids.